This T cell receptor (beta chain) was sequenced in a study of cytomegalovirus exposure and HLA in healthy donors. Broader study findings: There were 160 or so TCR beta chains listed as cytomegalovirus-associated.

The PCR used 60 Vbeta and 13 Jbeta primers. Libraries were prepared by immunoSEQ multiplex PCR; TCRdb keeps only in-frame clonotypes and omits some of them. Of 270,000 or so clones listed, about nine tenths are singletons. This clone was counted only a few times. Its antigen is unidentified. Germline values: CDR1 SGHNT, CDR2 YYREEE (reference sequence). J gave up 4 bases and V 3 bases, and 13 bases lay outside the gene matches. The CDR3 runs 17 residues. This TCR derives from a man aged 35-49 years in good health and CMV-seropositive. The J gene is TRBJ2-1, the V gene TRBV5-4, with TRBD2 identical over 7 bases. The specimen sequenced was PBMCs. The CDR3 here is CASSWRVASGGYNEQFF. CDR3 DNA sequence: TGTGCCAGCAGCTGGAGGGTCGCTAGCGGAGGGTACAATGAGCAGTTCTTC.